A selection of T cell receptor beta chains follows, all from one sample in a study of blood T cell repertoires in COVID-19. Assay: immunoSEQ multiplex PCR; the TCRdb copy retains only in-frame clones and omits some. Of about 140,000 clones listed, approximately 83% are singletons. Sample: peripheral blood. These receptors came from a human donor in a cohort sampled during active COVID-19. CDR3s leave out the opening cysteine and the closing phenylalanine or tryptophan. A D gene is named only where the DNA matches it firmly. Some rows mark clone size as missing; the rest say once, few, many or name a class of expanded clone.

d_gene	abundance	v_gene	CDR3aa
NA	NA	TRBV11-2	ASSSEVYSPLH
NA	NA	TRBV19	ASSIEGDAEAF
TRBD1	once	TRBV6-2/TRBV6-3	ASSSVGTGAFNQPQH
TRBD1	NA	TRBV6-6	ASTSGQEWEPQH
NA	NA	TRBV3-1/TRBV3-2	ASSPIHGRGNSPLH
NA	NA	TRBV28	ASSLYEQY
TRBD1	NA	TRBV7-9	ASTGGQGSSYNEQF
TRBD2	NA	TRBV3-1/TRBV3-2	ASSPGGLDTQY
TRBD1	NA	TRBV11-3	ASSLTGVSTDTQY
TRBD1	NA	TRBV5-1	ASSPAGTGNSPLH
NA	NA	TRBV7-9	ASSSMNPLGSEQY
NA	few	TRBV11-2	ASSFVRSSYNEQF
TRBD2	few	TRBV5-4	ASSFETSGSYEQY
NA	NA	TRBV28	ASSLQGPYSGNTIY
TRBD2	NA	TRBV4-2	ASSQGGAGLSTDTQY
NA	few	TRBV5-4	ASSPGHGRDQPQH
NA	NA	TRBV6-5	ASSKTGTSSYEQY
NA	NA	TRBV28	ASSLWDSSETQY
NA	NA	TRBV19	ASSDLGRGINYGYT
NA	NA	TRBV19	ASSMGRAYEQY
NA	NA	TRBV5-1	ASSLQSGTEAF
TRBD2	NA	TRBV28	ASSSYLAGAREQY
TRBD2	NA	TRBV28	ASSLTSGLTDTQY
NA	few	TRBV5-4	ASSRDRIEAF
NA	NA	TRBV9	ASRDAGSTDTQY
NA	NA	TRBV30	AWSRTINTQY
NA	NA	TRBV5-5	ASSLERGYGYT
NA	NA	TRBV28	ASSLGHGPQNIQY
TRBD1	NA	TRBV19	ASSVEGQGSTEAF
TRBD2	NA	TRBV2	ASGLGFTDTQY
NA	NA	TRBV4-1	ASSQGAEGGSSGNTIY
TRBD1	once	TRBV7-2	ASSYRTGGEQF
TRBD1	NA	TRBV2	ASIKSGTATYEQY
TRBD1	NA	TRBV14	ASSRTTGVDTQY
TRBD2	NA	TRBV6-5	ASTPRSGSYEQY
TRBD2	NA	TRBV5-1	ASSLTAGGGPNEQF
TRBD2	NA	TRBV7-2	ASSLRVAGGTGELF
TRBD1	NA	TRBV6-5	ASSHRQGAGELF
TRBD1	NA	TRBV19	ASSSRQGANYEQY
NA	once	TRBV7-9	ASSFGGPEAF
TRBD1	NA	TRBV11-2	ASSLDGTGQETQY
NA	NA	TRBV24-1	ATSRSESDTDTQY